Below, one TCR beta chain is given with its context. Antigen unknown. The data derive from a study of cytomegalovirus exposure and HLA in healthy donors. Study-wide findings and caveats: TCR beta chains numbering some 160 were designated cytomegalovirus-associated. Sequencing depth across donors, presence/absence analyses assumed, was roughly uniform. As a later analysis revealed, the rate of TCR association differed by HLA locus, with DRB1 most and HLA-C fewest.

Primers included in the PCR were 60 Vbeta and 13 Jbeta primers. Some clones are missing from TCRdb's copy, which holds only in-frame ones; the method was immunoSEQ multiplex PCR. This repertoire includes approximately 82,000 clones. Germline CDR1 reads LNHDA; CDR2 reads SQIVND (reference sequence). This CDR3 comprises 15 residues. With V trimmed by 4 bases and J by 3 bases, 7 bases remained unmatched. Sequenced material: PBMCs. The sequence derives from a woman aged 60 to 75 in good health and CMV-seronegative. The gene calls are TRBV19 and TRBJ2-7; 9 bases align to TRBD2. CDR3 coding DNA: TGTGCCAGTAGTACTTTAGCGGGAGTAATCTACGAGCAGTACTTC. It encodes CASSTLAGVIYEQYF.